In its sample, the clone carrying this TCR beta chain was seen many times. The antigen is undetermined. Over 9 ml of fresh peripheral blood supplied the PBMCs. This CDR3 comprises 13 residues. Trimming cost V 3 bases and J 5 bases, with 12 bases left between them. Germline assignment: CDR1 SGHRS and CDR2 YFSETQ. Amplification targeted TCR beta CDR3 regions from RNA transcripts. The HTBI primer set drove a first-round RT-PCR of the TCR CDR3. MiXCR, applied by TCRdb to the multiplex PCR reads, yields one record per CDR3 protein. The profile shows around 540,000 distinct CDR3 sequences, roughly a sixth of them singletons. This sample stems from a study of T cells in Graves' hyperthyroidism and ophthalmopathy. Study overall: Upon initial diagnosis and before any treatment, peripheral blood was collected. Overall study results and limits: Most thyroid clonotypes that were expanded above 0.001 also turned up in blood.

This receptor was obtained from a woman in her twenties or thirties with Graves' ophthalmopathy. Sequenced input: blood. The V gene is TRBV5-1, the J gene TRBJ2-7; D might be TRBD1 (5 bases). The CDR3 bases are TGCGCCAGCAGCTCGACCAGGGTGAACGAGCAGTACTTC. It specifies CASSSTRVNEQYF.